This T cell receptor beta chain was captured by sequencing in a study of a mutant IDH1 vaccine in newly diagnosed glioma (dated by TCRdb to the early 2020s). Regarding the study in general: Vaccination began 4-6 weeks after radiotherapy alone, or alongside temozolomide cycles in the chemotherapy-containing groups. Of the approximately 29 treated patients, around 62% were male and roughly 38% were female, and a mean age of roughly 40 years was recorded. Prior to enrollment, standard therapy consisting of radiotherapy alone, temozolomide alone, or radiochemotherapy with temozolomide had been administered to patients, with the combination being received by most patients. Visit V12 was the week-35 safety follow-up and visit V13 was the week-47 end of study. Peripheral blood was drawn at six visits: V03 (baseline), V05, V07, V10, V12 and V13. Longitudinal TCRB deep sequencing was performed for about two dozen treated patients wherever samples were available for exploratory analyses. General findings and caveats noted by the study authors: Pseudoprogression seemed to be unrelated to changes in the top peripheral T cell clonotypes found by TCRB sequencing. It was noted by the authors that analyses of patient blood samples could not be reproduced owing to sample limitations. Availability determined which PBMC samples were chosen for TCRB deep sequencing. Vaccine-induced immune responses across multiple MHC alleles were detected in about 93% of patients.

The intended sense of this specimen's time point label: week 35, safety follow-up. Every vaccine dose consisted of 300 ug of a 20-mer mutant IDH1 peptide in Montanide, administered subcutaneously together with topical imiquimod. Patients received eight vaccinations in weeks 1, 3, 5, 7, 11, 15, 19 and 23, corresponding to visits V03 through V10. Donors had newly diagnosed WHO grade 3 or 4 IDH1-mutant astrocytomas with loss of nuclear ATRX. The samples were drawn from NOA16, a multicentre, single-arm, open-label phase I trial in Germany that tested a mutant IDH1 peptide vaccine in humans for the first time. Genomic DNA for TCRB sequencing was extracted from EDTA blood using the DNeasy Blood and Tissue Kit. Library generation was performed with the immunoSEQ multiplex PCR assay. Rearranged TCR beta chain sequences were amplified with the hsTCRB Kit following the manufacturer's protocol. TCRB libraries were sequenced on an Illumina MiSeq. The study's own analysis went as follows. The kit vendor's proprietary platform handled demultiplexing, trimming and gene mapping. In its TCRdb copy, this immuneACCESS table keeps in-frame sequences only and misses some clones. Where compared with another copy, unresolved V genes explain less than half of these, and the others have no known cause. The V and J calls and clone size come from that table; D and trimming were worked out from the DNA. In all, the sample holds about 60,000 clones, and under 90% of those were seen once. The ten largest clones capture less than 4.5% of the sample.

The V end gives up 3 bases and the J end 0 bases, leaving 11 bases in the junction not matched to a gene. The CDR3 measures 19 amino acids from cysteine to phenylalanine. The entry retains the CDR3 DNA only, 57 bases that are in frame from base 1. The CDR1 and CDR2 encoded by the germline V gene (reference sequence) are WNHNN and SYGVQD. Remarks on this clone: This clone's antigen is unknown. The record has no base qualities; no much larger clone is one base away.

The sample here was PBMCs, taken from a glioma patient whose treatment included an IDH1 peptide vaccine. The chain is made from TRBV10-1 and TRBJ2-1, with 10 bases matching TRBD2. The clonotype was recovered from a man aged 25 to 40 with glioma. The DNA sequence is given as TGCGCCAGCAGTGATGGGCCTAGCGGGGGTCTGAGCTCCTACAATGAGCAGTTCTTC. It is translated as CASSDGPSGGLSSYNEQFF.